A single T cell receptor (beta chain) is shown here with its context. Its antigen is currently unknown. The sample is drawn from a study of Tregs in tolerant kidney transplant recipients. At the level of the study: Mixed chimerism was transient after nonmyeloablative marrow transplants from related graft donors. General study findings and limits: Antigen-driven expansion was suggested because donor-specific Tregs expanded more than all Tregs in tolerant patients. Validation in larger populations is needed because few patients were studied. No direct test of biological reproducibility was done here.

This CDR3 has 16 residues. V lost 5 bases to trimming and J lost 3 bases, with 18 bases between them. CDR1 is SGHAT, CDR2 FQNNGV, per germline. Sequencing was performed with immunoSEQ multiplex PCR; in TCRdb, only in-frame clones are kept and a portion is missing. The sample contains some 15,000 clones, around half of which appear only once. CFSE-labeled recipient PBMCs were cultured six to seven days with irradiated graft donor PBMCs, then FACS-sorted. Sample: CD4+ T cells from blood cultured with allogeneic cells, taken before the transplant. J is TRBJ2-3 and V is TRBV11-2; D may be TRBD2 (5 bases). This clonotype originated in a human patient who received a combined kidney and bone marrow transplant. This CDR3 reads CASSPFLGVRTDTQYF. As DNA, the CDR3 is TGTGCCAGCAGCCCCTTTTTGGGAGTGAGAACAGATACGCAGTATTTT.